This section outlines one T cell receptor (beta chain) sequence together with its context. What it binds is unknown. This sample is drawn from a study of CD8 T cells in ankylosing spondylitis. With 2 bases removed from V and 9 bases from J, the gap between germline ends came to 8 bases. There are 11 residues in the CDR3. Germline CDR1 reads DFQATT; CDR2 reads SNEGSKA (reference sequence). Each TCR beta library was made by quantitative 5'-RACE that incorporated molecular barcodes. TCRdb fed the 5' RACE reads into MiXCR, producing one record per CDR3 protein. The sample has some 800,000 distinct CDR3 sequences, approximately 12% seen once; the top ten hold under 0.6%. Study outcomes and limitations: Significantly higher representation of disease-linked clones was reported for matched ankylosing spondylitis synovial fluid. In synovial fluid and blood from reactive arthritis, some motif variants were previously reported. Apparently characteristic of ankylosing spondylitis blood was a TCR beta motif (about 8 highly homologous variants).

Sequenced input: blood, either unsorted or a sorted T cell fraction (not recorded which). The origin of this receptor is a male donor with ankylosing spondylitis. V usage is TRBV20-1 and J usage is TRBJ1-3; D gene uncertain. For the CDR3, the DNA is TGCAGTGCTAGACCCGTAAGCACCATATATTTT. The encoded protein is CSARPVSTIYF.